These 23 T cell receptor beta chains originate from one sample sequenced in a study of early T cells in non-severe SARS-CoV-2 infection. TCRdb analysed the 5' RACE reads with MiXCR anew, one entry per CDR3 protein. This table has 75,000 or so distinct CDR3 sequences, about an eighth appearing once. The starting material was whole blood, obtained at baseline. The receptors come from an adult who was a healthcare worker with PCR-confirmed SARS-CoV-2 infection or an uninfected control (not recorded which).

This clonotype turned up a few times. V gene TRBV5-1 combines with J gene TRBJ2-3; 9 bases are a match to TRBD1. CDR1 is SGHRS, CDR2 YFSETQ, per germline. V shed 0 bases and J 4 bases; nucleotides not matched to a gene: 9. This CDR3 contains 17 residues. CDR3 loop: CASSLEGRGQGADTQYF. The CDR3, as DNA: TGCGCCAGCAGCTTGGAGGGTCGGGGACAGGGCGCAGATACGCAGTATTTT.

This clonotype occurred a few times. The rearrangement joins TRBV9 to TRBJ1-6, with D tentatively TRBD1 (5 bases). Looked up from germline, CDR1 is SGDLS and CDR2 is YYNGEE. The CDR3 has 14 residues. The V gene lost 2 bases and the J gene lost 8 bases, with 11 bases spanning the gap. CDR3 bases: TGTGCCAGCAGCGTGGCAGGGAGCGATTCACCCCTCCACTTT. It is translated as CASSVAGSDSPLHF. Combining the CDR3 with reference TRBV9 and TRBJ1-6 gives the whole variable domain DSGVTQTPKHLITATGQRVTLRCSPRSGDLSVYWYQQSLDQGLQFLIQYYNGEERAKGNILERFSAQQFPDLHSELNLSSLELGDSALYFCASSVAGSDSPLHFGNGTRLTVT.

V and J are TRBV7-7 and TRBJ2-1, with 8 bases matching TRBD1. CDR3 length: 15 residues. The germline gives CDR1 SSHAT, CDR2 FNYEAQ (reference sequence). After removal of 1 base from V and 9 bases from J, the junction contained 8 bases not matched to a gene. CDR3 nucleotides: TGTGCCAGCAGCTTAGAGCCCAGGGGGCTGGGTGAGCAGTTCTTC. Translated, it gives CASSLEPRGLGEQFF.

The chain uses TRBV7-9 and TRBJ2-5, with 7 bases that match TRBD2. CDR1 is SEHNR, CDR2 FQNEAQ, per germline (reference sequence). With V trimmed by 5 bases and J by 1 base, 10 bases remained unmatched. The CDR3 spans 16 residues. In nucleotides, the CDR3 is TGTGCCAGCAGCCCCATCTCGGGAGGCCCCCAAGAGACCCAGTACTTC. Amino acids: CASSPISGGPQETQYF. The complete variable domain, with remaining parts taken from reference TRBV7-9 and TRBJ2-5, reads DTGVSQNPRHKITKRGQNVTFRCDPISEHNRLYWYRQTLGQGPEFLTYFQNEAQLEKSRLLSDRFSAERPKGSFSTLEIQRTEQGDSAMYLCASSPISGGPQETQYFGPGTRLLVL.

The sample holds a few counts of this clonotype. The genes are TRBV5-1 and TRBJ2-7, with D perhaps matching TRBD1 (5 bases). Deletions cut 1 base from V and 2 bases from J, with 13 bases between. The CDR3 length is 15 residues. Germline CDR1 reads SGHRS; CDR2 reads YFSETQ. The CDR3 DNA follows: TGCGCCAGCAGCTTGAGGCCCCAGGGCGCCTACGAGCAGTACTTC. Encoded protein: CASSLRPQGAYEQYF.

This clonotype was seen repeatedly, ten times or more. The chain links TRBV20-1 to TRBJ2-7, with 9 bases that match TRBD2. From germline, CDR1 is DFQATT and CDR2 SNEGSKA (reference sequence). The CDR3 length is 14 residues. J was trimmed by 3 bases and V by 1 base; bases with no gene match: 4. The CDR3 loop reads CSARGLADVYEQYF. The CDR3 nucleotides are TGCAGTGCTAGAGGACTAGCGGATGTCTACGAGCAGTACTTC.

This chain links TRBV25-1 with TRBJ2-3; maybe TRBD2 (6 bases). V was cut by 3 bases and J by 2 bases, with 12 bases left in between. Germline V lookup: CDR1 MGHDK, CDR2 SYGVNS. This CDR3 comprises 15 residues. CDR3 amino acids: CASSDATRDTDTQYF. CDR3 nucleotides: TGTGCCAGCAGTGATGCGACTAGGGACACAGATACGCAGTATTTT.

This clonotype occurred a few times. The V gene is TRBV6-5, the J gene TRBJ2-7; a possible D gene is TRBD2 (6 bases). The CDR3 is 15 amino acids. Between the trimmed V and J ends, which lost 6 bases and 2 bases, there was a span of 17 bases. Germline-derived CDR1 and CDR2 are MNHEY and SVGAGI. The CDR3 nucleotides read TGTGCCAGCAGGAAACAACTGGGAGGTCCCTACGAGCAGTACTTC. This encodes CASRKQLGGPYEQYF.

Only a few counts were recorded for this clonotype. The chain links TRBV2 to TRBJ1-5; 7 nucleotides match TRBD1. Germline V gives CDR1 SNHLY, CDR2 FYNNEI. Trimming at V came to 2 bases and at J to 7 bases, leaving 8 bases not matched to a gene. The CDR3 is 15 residues long. The CDR3 region has the DNA TGTGCCAGCAGTGAACTAGACAGGGAAGGACAGCCCCAGCATTTT. Protein product: CASSELDREGQPQHF.

The CDR3 sequence is CASSTTNSNTGELFF. In DNA, the CDR3 is TGTGCCAGCAGCACGACTAACTCGAACACCGGGGAGCTGTTTTTT. V is TRBV7-9 and J is TRBJ2-2, with D possibly TRBD2 on 5 matching bases. Trimming cost V 5 bases and J 0 bases, with 10 bases left between them. The CDR3 spans 15 residues. Looked up from germline, CDR1 is SEHNR and CDR2 is FQNEAQ (reference sequence).

A few counts support this clonotype. The chain links TRBV27 to TRBJ1-6; tentative D call: TRBD1 (5 bases). CDR3 size: 17 residues. Trimming took 5 bases from V and 0 from J, leaving 14 bases between them. From germline, CDR1 is MNHEY and CDR2 SMNVEV (reference sequence). This CDR3 is CASSAREGSSYNSPLHF. Here the CDR3 DNA reads TGTGCCAGCAGTGCCAGAGAGGGGAGCTCCTATAATTCACCCCTCCACTTT.

This clonotype appeared many times. The chain links TRBV20-1 to TRBJ1-5; tentatively, D is TRBD1 (5 bases). The CDR3 loop spans 16 amino acids. Per germline, CDR1 DFQATT and CDR2 SNEGSKA (reference sequence). The ends were cut back, 2 bases at V and 2 bases at J, with 16 bases in the middle. Here the CDR3 reads CSARQLGEYGNQPQHF. DNA for the CDR3: TGCAGTGCTAGACAGCTAGGGGAATATGGCAATCAGCCCCAGCATTTT.

This chain connects TRBV5-1 to TRBJ1-1; D is perhaps TRBD1 (6 bases). CDR3 size: 15 residues. V was pared by 4 bases and J by 0 bases, with 13 bases between. CDR1 is SGHRS and CDR2 is YFSETQ in the germline V gene. CDR3 loop: CASSADRNLNTEAFF. In nucleotides, the CDR3 is TGCGCCAGCAGCGCTGACAGGAACTTGAACACTGAAGCTTTCTTT. Using reference TRBV5-1 and TRBJ1-1 for the parts outside the CDR3, the full variable domain is KAGVTQTPRYLIKTRGQQVTLSCSPISGHRSVSWYQQTPGQGLQFLFEYFSETQRNKGNFPGRFSGRQFSNSRSEMNVSTLELGDSALYLCASSADRNLNTEAFFGQGTRLTVV.

This clonotype was found a few times. The rearrangement joins TRBV20-1 to TRBJ1-2, with D possibly matching TRBD1 (5 bases). The V end lost 0 bases, the J end lost 4 bases, and 15 bases lay between the germline ends. CDR1 is DFQATT and CDR2 is SNEGSKA in the germline V gene (reference sequence). The CDR3 has 15 residues. The CDR3 reads CSARDSMGPGYGYTF. The CDR3 region has the DNA TGCAGTGCTAGAGATTCTATGGGGCCGGGCTATGGCTACACCTTC.

This clonotype was observed many times. This chain joins TRBV7-6 and TRBJ1-3, with 8 positions matching TRBD1. The CDR3 is 16 residues long. Germline CDR1 and CDR2: SGHVS and FNYEAQ. The V gene end was trimmed by 2 bases and the J gene end by 1 base; junction bases not matched to a gene: 4. CDR3 region: CASSLQQGGSGNTIYF. The CDR3 nucleotides are TGTGCCAGCAGCTTACAACAGGGGGGTTCTGGAAACACCATATATTTT.

The sample holds many counts of this clonotype. The chain recombines TRBV5-1 with TRBJ2-7, with 9 positions matching TRBD1. Germline V lookup: CDR1 SGHRS, CDR2 YFSETQ. The CDR3 is 17 amino acids. J lost 5 bases, V lost 0 bases, and 12 bases had no gene match. In DNA, the CDR3 is TGCGCCAGCAGCTTGGGAACCAGGACAGGGGATACCCACGAGCAGTACTTC. Translating it yields CASSLGTRTGDTHEQYF.

CDR3 nucleotides: TGCGCCAGCAGCGCCGGGACAGGGGATACATATGGCTACACCTTC. Translated: CASSAGTGDTYGYTF. The V call is TRBV5-1, the J call TRBJ1-2; 10 bases are shared with TRBD1. Germline V lookup: CDR1 SGHRS, CDR2 YFSETQ. This CDR3 region has 15 residues. V was clipped by 4 bases and J by 5 bases; unmatched bases: 8.

This clonotype was observed at least ten times. The CDR3 sequence: CASSPPAVDTGELFF. CDR3 coding DNA: TGTGCCAGCTCACCACCCGCCGTGGACACCGGGGAGCTGTTTTTT. The genes are TRBV18 and TRBJ2-2; no clear D. V lost 0 bases and J lost 3, with 8 bases in between. The CDR3 is 15 residues long. Germline lookup yields CDR1 KGHSH and CDR2 LQKENI.

This clonotype showed up many times. This rearrangement joins TRBV4-2 to TRBJ2-1; D gene unclear. From germline, CDR1 is LGHNA and CDR2 YNFKEQ. V lost 1 base to trimming and J lost 7 bases, with 14 bases between them. The CDR3 runs 15 residues. DNA for the CDR3: TGTGCCAGCAGCCAAGTACACAGTCAGGAGAATGAGCAGTTCTTC. It specifies CASSQVHSQENEQFF.

Notes on this clonotype: Given a much more abundant clone one base away, this may be a read error. The rearrangement joins TRBV11-2 to TRBJ2-7; 12 bases match TRBD2. The V segment lost 4 bases and the J segment 5 bases; nucleotides outside the gene matches: 3. Germline CDR1 and CDR2: SGHAT and FQNNGV. The CDR3 is 14 amino acids. The CDR3 loop is CASSSGLAGNEQYF. In DNA form, the CDR3 reads TGTGCCAGCAGCTCAGGACTAGCGGGAAACGAGCAGTACTTC. The full variable domain, rest sourced from reference TRBV11-2 and TRBJ2-7, is EAGVAQSPRYKIIEKRQSVAFWCNPISGHATLYWYQQILGQGPKLLIQFQNNGVVDDSQLPKDRFSAERLKGVDSTLKIQPAKLEDSAVYLCASSSGLAGNEQYFGPGTRLTVT.

This clonotype was picked up many times. The genes are TRBV19 and TRBJ2-7, with a possible D match to TRBD1 (5 bases). The germline V and J ends were trimmed by 1 base and 3 bases, with 22 bases remaining between them. Per the germline V gene, CDR1 is LNHDA and CDR2 is SQIVND (reference sequence). The CDR3 spans 18 residues. The CDR3 DNA follows: TGTGCCAGTAGTATAGGTCCAACAGGTCACCGGAGATACTACGAGCAGTACTTC. Its protein is CASSIGPTGHRRYYEQYF.

In its sample, this clonotype was seen a few times. J is TRBJ1-1 and V is TRBV14; D is uncertain. The CDR3 sequence is 13 residues long. V shed 4 bases and J shed 4 bases, with 10 bases lying between them. CDR1 is SGHDN and CDR2 is FVKESK in the germline V gene. The CDR3 loop reads CASSRQFGTEAFF. CDR3 DNA sequence: TGTGCCAGCAGCCGTCAATTTGGCACTGAAGCTTTCTTT.

This clonotype was observed at least ten times. The V call is TRBV2, the J call TRBJ1-6; 10 nucleotides match TRBD1. The CDR3 contains 14 residues. Trimming cost V 8 bases and J 13 bases; bases outside gene matches: 11. Germline V gives CDR1 SNHLY, CDR2 FYNNEI. This CDR3 reads CASGPGTGVRPLHF. CDR3 coding DNA: TGTGCCAGCGGCCCCGGGACAGGGGTTCGCCCCCTCCACTTT.